One and the same sample provided the 10 T cell receptor beta chains below, sequenced in a study of beta chain features in type 1 diabetes. Every bit of the isolated RNA underwent reverse transcription, so sequencing read expressed TCRB transcripts. Profiling relied on immunoSEQ multiplex PCR, and the TCRdb table lists in-frame clones only, not all of them. The table records 250,000 to 350,000 clones, 14% of them present only once. The source material was central memory CD4+ T cells from blood. All receptors come from a man aged 25 to 40 in good health.

Ten or more counts support this clone. V and J are TRBV2 and TRBJ2-5; the match to TRBD2 covers 8 bases. The CDR3 loop spans 12 amino acids. CDR1 is SNHLY and CDR2 is FYNNEI in the germline V gene. J was trimmed by 5 bases and V by 4 bases; bases with no gene match: 0. CDR3 DNA sequence: TGTGCCAGCAGTGGACTAGCGGAGACCCAGTACTTC. Protein: CASSGLAETQYF. Combining the CDR3 with reference TRBV2 and TRBJ2-5 gives the whole variable domain EPEVTQTPSHQVTQMGQEVILRCVPISNHLYFYWYRQILGQKVEFLVSFYNNEISEKSEIFDDQFSVERPDGSNFTLKIRSTKLEDSAMYFCASSGLAETQYFGPGTRLLVL.

The chain couples TRBV30 to TRBJ1-3; D is ambiguous. The CDR3 extends over 16 amino acids. Per germline, CDR1 GTSNPN and CDR2 SVGIG (reference sequence). V dropped 0 bases and J dropped 0 bases, with 12 bases sitting between them. CDR3 loop: CAWSVPHTSSGNTIYF. CDR3 bases: TGTGCCTGGAGTGTACCCCACACGAGCTCTGGAAACACCATATATTTT. Complete variable domain (other parts from reference TRBV30 and TRBJ1-3): SQTIHQWPATLVQPVGSPLSLECTVEGTSNPNLYWYRQAAGRGLQLLFYSVGIGQISSEVPQNLSASRPQDRQFILSSKKLLLSDSGFYLCAWSVPHTSSGNTIYFGEGSWLTVV.

V usage is TRBV27 and J usage is TRBJ1-2; D is possibly TRBD1 (5 bases). The V gene lost 8 bases and the J gene lost 4 bases, with 14 bases spanning the gap. Germline-derived CDR1 and CDR2 are MNHEY and SMNVEV (reference sequence). The CDR3 contains 13 residues. CDR3 loop: CASWSPGLYGYTF. In DNA form, the CDR3 reads TGTGCCAGCTGGTCCCCGGGACTCTATGGCTACACCTTC.

The rearrangement joins TRBV5-1 to TRBJ2-1, with 8 bases that match TRBD2. CDR1 SGHRS and CDR2 YFSETQ come from the germline V gene. V lost 7 bases, J lost 9 bases, and 12 bases stayed unmatched. The CDR3 covers 14 residues. In DNA, the CDR3 is TGCGCCAGCGCGCGGACTAGCCAAAGTGGTGAGCAGTTCTTC. Protein sequence: CASARTSQSGEQFF. The variable domain in full, completed from reference TRBV5-1 and TRBJ2-1, reads KAGVTQTPRYLIKTRGQQVTLSCSPISGHRSVSWYQQTPGQGLQFLFEYFSETQRNKGNFPGRFSGRQFSNSRSEMNVSTLELGDSALYLCASARTSQSGEQFFGPGTRLTVL.

This chain connects TRBV7-8 to TRBJ2-3; 7 bases are shared with TRBD2. This CDR3 has 16 residues. After removal of 5 bases from V and 0 bases from J, the junction contained 8 bases not matched to a gene. Germline V gene sequence: CDR1 SGHVS, CDR2 FQNEAQ. CDR3 coding DNA: TGTGCCAGCAGCCGGGGAGCGGGAACTAGCACAGATACGCAGTATTTT. Translation gives CASSRGAGTSTDTQYF.

The chain couples TRBV6-1 to TRBJ2-7; the D gene is possibly TRBD2 (6 bases). CDR3 length: 12 amino acids. Trimming took off 6 bases at V and 4 bases at J, with 10 bases between the two ends. CDR1 is MNHNS and CDR2 is SASEGT in the germline V gene. The CDR3 reads CASRRDYYEQYF. CDR3 DNA sequence: TGTGCCAGCAGGCGGGATTATTACGAGCAGTACTTC.

V usage is TRBV2 and J usage is TRBJ2-6; D is ambiguous. CDR3 length equals 13 residues. Trimming pared 4 bases from V and 1 base from J, leaving 2 bases between. Germline assignment: CDR1 SNHLY and CDR2 FYNNEI. The CDR3 is CASSVSGANVLTF. In DNA, the CDR3 is TGTGCCAGCAGTGTTTCTGGGGCCAACGTCCTGACTTTC.

The gene calls are TRBV5-1 and TRBJ2-2; 14 nucleotides align to TRBD2. Per the germline V gene, CDR1 is SGHRS and CDR2 is YFSETQ. With 5 bases clipped from V and 1 base from J, the junction kept 4 bases outside the gene matches. CDR3 length: 17 residues. CDR3 region: CASRRTSGRLNTGELFF. The CDR3 coding sequence is TGCGCCAGCAGGAGGACTAGCGGGAGGCTGAACACCGGGGAGCTGTTTTTT.

This clone was counted a few times. The chain links TRBV9 to TRBJ2-7; the D gene is possibly TRBD2 (6 bases). Germline CDR1 and CDR2: SGDLS and YYNGEE. The V gene lost 0 bases and the J gene lost 2 bases, with 9 bases spanning the gap. CDR3 size: 14 residues. CDR3 residues: CASSVDGGTYEQYF. CDR3 coding DNA: TGTGCCAGCAGCGTAGATGGGGGGACCTACGAGCAGTACTTC.

The chain is built from TRBV19 and TRBJ2-7, with D tentatively TRBD1 or TRBD2 (5 bases each). V was shortened by 0 bases and J by 7 bases, with 16 bases between the two germline ends. Germline CDR1 LNHDA, CDR2 SQIVND (reference sequence). The CDR3 consists of 15 residues. The CDR3 reads CASSIDGTGVGEQYV. The CDR3 DNA reads TGTGCCAGTAGTATAGACGGGACCGGGGTGGGGGAGCAGTACGTC.